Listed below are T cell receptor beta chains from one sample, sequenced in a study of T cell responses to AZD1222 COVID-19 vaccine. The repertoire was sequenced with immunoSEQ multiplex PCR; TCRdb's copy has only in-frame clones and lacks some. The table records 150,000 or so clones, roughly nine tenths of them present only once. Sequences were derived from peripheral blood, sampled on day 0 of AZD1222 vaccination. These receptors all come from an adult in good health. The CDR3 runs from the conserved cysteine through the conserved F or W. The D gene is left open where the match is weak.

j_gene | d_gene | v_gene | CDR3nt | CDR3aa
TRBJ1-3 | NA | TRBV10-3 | TGTGCCATCTCAGGGGATCTTGGAAACACCATATATTTT | CAISGDLGNTIYF
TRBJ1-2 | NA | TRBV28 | TGTGCCAGCAGTTTACGGGGGGCCGCTAACTATGGCTACACCTTC | CASSLRGAANYGYTF
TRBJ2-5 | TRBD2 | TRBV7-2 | TGTGCCAGCAGCTTCGCGGCTAGCGGGGAGGAGACCCAGTACTTC | CASSFAASGEETQYF
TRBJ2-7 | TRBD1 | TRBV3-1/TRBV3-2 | TGTGCCAGCAGCAGCACAGGGGGCGCCCACGAGCAGTACTTC | CASSSTGGAHEQYF
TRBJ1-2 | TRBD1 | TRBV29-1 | TGCAGCGTGAGAGAAGGGACAGGTGGCAACTATGGCTACACCTTC | CSVREGTGGNYGYTF
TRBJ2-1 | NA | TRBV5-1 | TGCGCCAGCAGCTTCCCCCGACAGAACAATGAGCAGTTCTTC | CASSFPRQNNEQFF
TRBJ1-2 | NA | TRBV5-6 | TGTGCCAGCAGCAGAAACTATGGCTACACCTTC | CASSRNYGYTF
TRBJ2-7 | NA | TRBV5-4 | TGTGCCAGCAGCCCGGAGGTGGGGGGGGCAGACGAGCAGTACTTC | CASSPEVGGADEQYF
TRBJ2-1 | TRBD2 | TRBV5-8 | TGTGCCAGCAGCCCGGCAGCGACTAGCGGGGGATCCTACAATGAGCAGTTCTTC | CASSPAATSGGSYNEQFF
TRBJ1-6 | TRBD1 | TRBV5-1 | TGCGCCAGCAGCCGGGACAGGGGAGATAATTCACCCCTCCACTTT | CASSRDRGDNSPLHF
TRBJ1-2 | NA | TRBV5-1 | TGCGCCAGCAGCTTGGGTTCCGGTAATGGCTACACCTTC | CASSLGSGNGYTF
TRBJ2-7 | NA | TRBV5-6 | TGTGCCAGCAGCTTGGCGGCCTACGAGCAGTACTTC | CASSLAAYEQYF
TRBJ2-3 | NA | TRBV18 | TGTGCCAGCTCACCGGTGGGCACAGATACGCAGTATTTT | CASSPVGTDTQYF
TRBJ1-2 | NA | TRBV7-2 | TGTGCCAGCAGCTTAGACCGGGTCCTGAAGGGAGGCTACACCTTC | CASSLDRVLKGGYTF
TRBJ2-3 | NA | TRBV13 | TGTGCCAGCAGCTTATCGGGCACAGATACGCAGTATTTT | CASSLSGTDTQYF
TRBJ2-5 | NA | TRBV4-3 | TGCGCCAGCAGCCAAGGGGGATACCAAGGGACCCAGTACTTC | CASSQGGYQGTQYF